These 9 T cell receptor beta chains share one sample of origin, sequenced in a study of post-analysis software for immune sequencing data. Overall study findings and caveats: Five or six TRBV segments appeared more often in patients than in controls, and TRBV5-6, TRBV5-1 and TRBV20-1 were among these.

Which antigens these TCRs recognize remains unknown. Unique molecular identifiers featured in each of the TCR beta cDNA libraries. Using its own MiXCR run on the PCR reads, TCRdb lists one record per CDR3 protein. Here the sample spans about 770,000 distinct CDR3 sequences, 46% being singletons. Sample: blood. Receptors were obtained from a girl aged 5-17 years with multiple sclerosis.

V gene TRBV27 combines with J gene TRBJ2-5; 7 positions agree with TRBD1. The CDR3 runs to 14 residues. V shed 5 bases and J 3 bases; nucleotides not matched to a gene: 6. Germline CDR1 is MNHEY and CDR2 is SMNVEV (reference sequence). The CDR3 nucleotides read TGTGCCAGCAGTAGAGGGACAGAGAAAGAGACCCAGTACTTC. Translated, it gives CASSRGTEKETQYF.

CDR3 DNA: TGTGCCAGCAGCCCCCAACGGGGGACTGAAGCTTTCTTT. It yields the protein CASSPQRGTEAFF. The rearrangement links TRBV3-1 to TRBJ1-1; D perhaps matches TRBD1 (5 bases). The germline gives CDR1 LGHDT, CDR2 YNNKEL (reference sequence). This CDR3 is built from 13 residues. V dropped 4 bases and J dropped 5 bases, with 11 bases sitting between them.

The rearrangement uses TRBV29-1 and TRBJ1-4; D not resolved. The CDR3 runs to 15 residues. Trimming stripped 4 bases from V and 5 bases from J, with 17 bases between. Germline V gene lookup returns CDR1 SQVTM and CDR2 ANQGSEA. The CDR3 region is CSVAGRTSNNEKLFF. The CDR3 bases are TGCAGCGTTGCAGGCAGGACTAGCAACAATGAAAAACTGTTTTTT.

The V call is TRBV4-3, the J call TRBJ2-1; weak D call: TRBD2 (5 bases). The V end lost 4 bases, the J end lost 2 bases, and 15 bases lay between the germline ends. Germline CDR1 and CDR2: LGHNA and YSLEER. This CDR3 region has 16 residues. The CDR3 DNA is TGCGCCAGCAGCCCCCGAGGGATTGGAGCCTACAATGAGCAGTTCTTC. This translates into CASSPRGIGAYNEQFF.

The chain couples TRBV7-9 to TRBJ2-7, with a tentative D call TRBD1 (6 bases). The CDR3 length is 15 residues. Germline-derived CDR1 and CDR2 are SEHNR and FQNEAQ (reference sequence). V was pared by 5 bases and J by 4 bases, with 18 bases between. Here the CDR3 DNA reads TGTGCCAGCAGCCAGACAGGAGTCTCCCTATACGAGCAGTACTTC. Translating it yields CASSQTGVSLYEQYF.

The rearrangement joins TRBV28 to TRBJ1-1, with a tentative D call TRBD1 (6 bases). Germline CDR1 reads MDHEN; CDR2 reads SYDVKM. V lost 7 bases, J lost 8 bases, and 20 bases lay in between. This CDR3 comprises 14 residues. The CDR3 region has the DNA TGTGCCAGCACCAGTCGAGCAGGGGAGGAGGAAGCTTTCTTT. Amino acid sequence: CASTSRAGEEEAFF. The variable domain in full, with the rest retrieved from reference TRBV28 and TRBJ1-1, is DVKVTQSSRYLVKRTGEKVFLECVQDMDHENMFWYRQDPGLGLRLIYFSYDVKMKEKGDIPEGYSVSREKKERFSLILESASTNQTSMYLCASTSRAGEEEAFFGQGTRLTVV.

This clonotype was detected ten times or more. V is TRBV4-2 and J is TRBJ2-7; no reliable D call. V lost 2 bases and J 2 bases, leaving 13 bases between the germline ends. The V gene's germline CDR1 is LGHNA and CDR2 YNFKEQ. This CDR3 region has 15 residues. This CDR3 reads CASSQQRTGTYEQYF. In nucleotides, the CDR3 is TGTGCCAGCAGCCAACAACGGACCGGTACCTACGAGCAGTACTTC.

The chain combines TRBV2 with TRBJ1-2, with 9 nucleotides matching TRBD1. Germline assignment: CDR1 SNHLY and CDR2 FYNNEI. Losses at the gene ends were 6 bases for V and 1 base for J; bases not matched to a gene: 3. The CDR3 has 14 amino acids. The DNA for the CDR3 is TGTGCCAGCAGGGGGACAGGGAGTAACTATGGCTACACCTTC. Protein product: CASRGTGSNYGYTF.

The rearrangement joins TRBV6-1 to TRBJ2-7; D possibly corresponds to TRBD2 (7 bases). The germline CDR1 and CDR2 sequences are MNHNS and SASEGT. Trimming shortened V by 3 bases and J by 3 bases, and 18 bases separated the two germline ends. The CDR3 contains 16 residues. This chain's CDR3 is CASSDPWGGLFYEQYF. The CDR3 coding sequence is TGTGCCAGCAGTGATCCCTGGGGGGGCCTATTCTACGAGCAGTACTTC.